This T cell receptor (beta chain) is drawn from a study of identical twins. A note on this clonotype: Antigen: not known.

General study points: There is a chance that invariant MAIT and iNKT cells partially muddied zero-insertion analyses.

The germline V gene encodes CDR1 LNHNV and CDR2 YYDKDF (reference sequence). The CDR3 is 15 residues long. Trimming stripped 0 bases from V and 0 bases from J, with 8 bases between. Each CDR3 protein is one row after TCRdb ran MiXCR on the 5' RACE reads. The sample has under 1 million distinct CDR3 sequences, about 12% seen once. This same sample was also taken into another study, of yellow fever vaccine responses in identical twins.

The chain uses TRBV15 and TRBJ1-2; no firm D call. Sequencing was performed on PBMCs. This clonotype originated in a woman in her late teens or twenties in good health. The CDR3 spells CATSREYKTNYGYTF. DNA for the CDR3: TGTGCCACCAGCAGAGAGTACAAGACTAACTATGGCTACACCTTC. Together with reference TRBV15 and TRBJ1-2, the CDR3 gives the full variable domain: DAMVIQNPRYQVTQFGKPVTLSCSQTLNHNVMYWYQQKSSQAPKLLFHYYDKDFNNEADTPDNFQSRRPNTSFCFLDIRSPGLGDTAMYLCATSREYKTNYGYTFGSGTRLTVV.